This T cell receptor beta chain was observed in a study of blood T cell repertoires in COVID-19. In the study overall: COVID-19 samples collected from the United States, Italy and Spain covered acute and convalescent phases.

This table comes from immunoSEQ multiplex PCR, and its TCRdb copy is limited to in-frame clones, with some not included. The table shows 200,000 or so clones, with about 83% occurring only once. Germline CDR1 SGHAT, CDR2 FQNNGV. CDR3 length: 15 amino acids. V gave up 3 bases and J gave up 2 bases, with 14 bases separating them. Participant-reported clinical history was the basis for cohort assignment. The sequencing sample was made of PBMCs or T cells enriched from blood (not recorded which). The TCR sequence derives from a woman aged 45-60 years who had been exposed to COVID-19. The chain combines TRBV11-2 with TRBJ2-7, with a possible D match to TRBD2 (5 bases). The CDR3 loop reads CASSFALAQTYEQYF. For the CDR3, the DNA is TGTGCCAGCAGCTTCGCCCTAGCCCAAACCTACGAGCAGTACTTC.